This T cell receptor (beta chain) was captured in a study of T cells in Graves' hyperthyroidism and ophthalmopathy. The CDR3 spans 18 residues. Trimming cost V 5 bases and J 4 bases; bases outside gene matches: 15. Germline CDR1 is SEHNR and CDR2 is FQNEAQ (reference sequence). This clonotype was detected many times. TCR beta CDR3 region amplification was performed from RNA transcripts. Primed by the HTBI set, a first-round RT-PCR was run on the TCR CDR3. Using its own MiXCR run on the multiplex PCR reads, TCRdb lists one record per CDR3 protein. The sample has 600,000 to 900,000 distinct CDR3 sequences, around 17% seen once; the top ten hold roughly 8%.

The sequence came from a man aged 18 to 30 with Graves' hyperthyroidism. This chain uses TRBV7-9 with TRBJ2-3; 10 bases line up with TRBD2. The sample comprised blood. The CDR3 spells CASSPTRISGRIPDTQYF. The CDR3 DNA reads as TGTGCCAGCAGCCCGACCCGCATTAGCGGGAGGATCCCAGATACGCAGTATTTT.